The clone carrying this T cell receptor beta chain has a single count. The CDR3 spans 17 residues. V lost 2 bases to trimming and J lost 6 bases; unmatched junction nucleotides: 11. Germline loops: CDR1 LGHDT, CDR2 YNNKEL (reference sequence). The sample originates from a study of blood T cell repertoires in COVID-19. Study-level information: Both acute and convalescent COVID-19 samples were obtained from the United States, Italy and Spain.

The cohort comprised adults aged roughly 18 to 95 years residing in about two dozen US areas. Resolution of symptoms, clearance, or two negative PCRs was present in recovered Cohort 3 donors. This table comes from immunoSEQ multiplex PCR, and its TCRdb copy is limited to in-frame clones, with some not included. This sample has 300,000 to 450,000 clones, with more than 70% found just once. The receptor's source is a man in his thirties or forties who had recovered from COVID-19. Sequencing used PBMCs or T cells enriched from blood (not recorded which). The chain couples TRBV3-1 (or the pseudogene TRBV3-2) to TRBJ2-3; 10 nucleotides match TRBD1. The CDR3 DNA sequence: TGTGCCAGCAGCCAATCCGTTTCCCGGGACAGGGGCGATACGCAGTATTTT. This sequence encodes CASSQSVSRDRGDTQYF.